This T cell receptor beta chain was profiled in a study of identifying expanded T cells in peripheral blood. This CDR3 spans 15 amino acids. Germline assignment: CDR1 SGDLS and CDR2 YYNGEE. V was cut by 3 bases and J by 2 bases, with 12 bases left in between. Points from the study as a whole: Across healthy donors, higher total template counts meant significantly greater approximately two-week count variance.

About this clone itself: The antigen remains unidentified.

Measured with immunoSEQ multiplex PCR; TCRdb has only the in-frame clones, and not every one. This table holds under 100,000 clones, 80% to 90% found once. Sequencing input: blood. The clonotype comes from a person between 18 and 75 years old in good health. This rearrangement joins TRBV9 to TRBJ2-4, with D perhaps being TRBD1 or TRBD2 (5 bases each). The CDR3 is CASSAMGESKNIQYF. CDR3 bases: TGTGCCAGCAGCGCTATGGGGGAGTCCAAAAACATTCAGTACTTC.